This record concerns one T cell receptor (beta chain) sequence. Its antigen is unknown. There are no base qualities to consult, and no much larger clone falls within one base. This entry belongs to a study of shared clonotypes between healthy human individuals (TCRdb year 2020). Study-wide context: Three men and two women, aged 18 to 49 years, made up the cohort. For each donor, CD4 naive and CD4 memory were each given three plates, CD8 naive was given two plates, and CD8 memory was given one plate. To estimate repertoire size and how much clonotypes are shared between individuals, the study performed deep sequencing of blood TCR repertoires from a handful of healthy adults. To increase sequencing depth and limit assay-specific biases, different laboratories used diverse techniques to prepare libraries and sequence TCR repertoires. Each donor's leukapheresis produced roughly between about 0.9 and 9.5 billion PBMCs. Broader findings and caveats from the paper: Because the study included only a small number of donors, the genetic and exposure-history diversity represented was limited. Clonotypes shared by all four sorted-subset donors showed higher generation probabilities than non-shared clonotypes. Sharing across several donors was observed for 4.5% to 6.5% of naive CD4, about 3.2% of naive CD8, about 2.5% of memory CD4, and about 0.39% of memory CD8 clonotypes. Naive subsets generally had larger estimated clonotype richness than memory subsets did. Rarefaction of sorted-subset datasets indicated incomplete sequencing despite the large sequencing depth. Based on pairwise subsampling, the degree of clonotype sharing among donors was expected to be affected by sequencing depth. Sampling was restricted to blood, and TCR repertoires in tissue are likely to differ from TCR repertoires in blood.

The donors were healthy, HIV-negative adults with no recently reported acute infections or vaccinations. Every donor was a Caucasian adult residing in Nashville, Tennessee, USA. CD4+ T cells were enriched through magnetic negative selection, after which naive cells were positively selected on CD45RA and the remaining negative fraction served as the memory subset. After blood collection by leukapheresis, PBMCs were isolated using Ficoll-Histopaque density gradient centrifugation and then cryopreserved in the vapor phase of liquid nitrogen. Analytical flow cytometry was used to check the purity and quantity of each magnetically sorted T cell population. Genomic DNA was isolated from every sorted fraction and measured by UV absorbance on a Nanodrop 2000c. The CDR1 and CDR2 encoded by the germline V gene are KGHSH and LQKENI. Reading from cysteine to phenylalanine, the CDR3 counts 16 amino acids. Only the CDR3 DNA is retained, 48 bases long and in frame from the first base. V is pruned by 1 base and J by 4 bases, leaving 8 bases of the junction without a gene match.

Using the deep immunoSEQ assay, multiplex PCR amplified TCR CDR3 regions from genomic DNA. Genomic DNA extracted from each cell subset was distributed evenly over all wells of several immunoSEQ 96-well plates, and each plate served as one replicate. Each replicate PCR for sorted subsets received approximately 200 ng genomic DNA, equal to roughly 33,000 T cell genomes. Purified libraries were measured with a Qubit 3.0 fluorometer, size-checked on a Bioanalyzer 2100, and measured again with the KAPA Library Quantification kit. Every immunoSEQ 96-well plate was sequenced on a separate single-read 150-cycle Illumina NextSeq 550 flow cell. In the paper's pipeline: Because the immunoSEQ output held only junctional sequences and lacked quality scores, the filtering could not match the filtering applied to full-length reads. Sequences were annotated with PyIR, a Python wrapper for IgBLAST v1.9, using IMGT germline references to assign V/J genes and CDR3. Any read was removed if the V/J assignment was weak (E-value above 1e-6), the CDR3 was missing, or the read contained stop codons, out-of-frame junctions, or ambiguous translated residues. V3J clonotypes were defined as sequences sharing an identical inferred V gene, J gene, and CDR3 amino acid sequence. Percentage overlap between repertoires was calculated by dividing the number of shared unique clonotypes by the size of the smaller repertoire. Richness of each repertoire was evaluated using RTK rarefaction, the Chao1 estimator, and Recon v2.1 estimates of unobserved clonotypes. OLGA was used to compute generation probabilities for all TCRbeta clonotypes that the gDNA method yielded from a few donors. TCRdb stores this immuneACCESS table with in-frame sequences only. Part of the clones is absent; in the studies checked, under half of the shortfall reflects unresolved V genes, and no reason is known for the rest. V and J calls plus clone size are reproduced from that table; the DNA served to infer D and trimming. The table for this sample lists about 1.5 million clones; roughly 97% of them were counted only once. The ten largest clonotypes hold more than 0.9% of the sample.

The clonotype originates from a young man in good health. The sequence is built from TRBV18 and TRBJ2-3; TRBD1 matches 7 bases in the middle. The source material was naive CD4+ T cells sorted from blood. Interpreted using the paper, the cell subset or site label stands for: CD45RA+ positively selected. The DNA sequence is given as TGTGCCAGCTCACCACTCGGGACAGCAAGACCAGATACGCAGTATTTT. This encodes CASSPLGTARPDTQYF.